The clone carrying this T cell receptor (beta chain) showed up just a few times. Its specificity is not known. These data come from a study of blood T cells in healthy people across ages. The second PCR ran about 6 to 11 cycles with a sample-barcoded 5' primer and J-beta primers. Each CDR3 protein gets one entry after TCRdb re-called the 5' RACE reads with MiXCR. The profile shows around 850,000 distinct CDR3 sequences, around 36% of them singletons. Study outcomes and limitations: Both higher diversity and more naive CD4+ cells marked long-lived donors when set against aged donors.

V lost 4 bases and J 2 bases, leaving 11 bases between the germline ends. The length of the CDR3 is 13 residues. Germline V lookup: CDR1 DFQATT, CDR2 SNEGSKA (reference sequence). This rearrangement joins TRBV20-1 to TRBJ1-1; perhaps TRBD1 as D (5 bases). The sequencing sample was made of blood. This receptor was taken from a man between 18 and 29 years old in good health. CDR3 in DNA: TGCAGTGCTATTGACAGATTCAACACTGAAGCTTTCTTT. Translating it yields CSAIDRFNTEAFF.